This T cell receptor (beta chain) emerged from a study of vaccination effects on CD4 cells after COVID-19. Study details: Antigen-specific CD4+ T cells were first expanded with viral peptide pools by the ViraFEST assay and only then sequenced. Study-wide findings and caveats: In healthy vaccinees, only 1 of 255 vaccine-induced clones cross-reacted with common cold coronaviruses.

The germline gives CDR1 SNHLY, CDR2 FYNNEI. CDR3 length: 16 amino acids. Trimming at V came to 9 bases and at J to 1 base, leaving 7 bases not matched to a gene. The culture ran for roughly ten days before CD4+ T cells were isolated. Among the vaccine recipients, none had a prior SARS-CoV-2 infection, and nucleocapsid antibodies were negative. On day 3 and again on day 7, half the medium was replaced with IL-2 medium. Notes on this clone: Its antigen is still unknown.

Measured with immunoSEQ multiplex PCR; TCRdb has only the in-frame clones, and not every one. The table shows under 60,000 clones, with more than 65% occurring only once. The chain carries TRBV2 and TRBJ2-5; 14 nucleotides match TRBD2. This clonotype originated in a human donor who received a COVID-19 vaccine. Sequenced material: CD4+ T cells from PBMCs cultured without peptide, taken before COVID-19 vaccination. CDR3 in DNA: TGTGCCAGTGGAGGACTAGCGGGGGGCCCCCAAGAGACCCAGTACTTC. This translates into CASGGLAGGPQETQYF.